These 3 T cell receptor beta chains were all obtained from the same sample, sequenced in a study of Ad26.COV2.S vaccination and SARS-CoV-2 variants. The table came from immunoSEQ multiplex PCR; TCRdb's copy has only in-frame clones and leaves some out. The repertoire holds roughly 140,000 clones, with approximately 90% as singletons. The sequencing used peripheral blood, collected after recovery from COVID-19. These receptor sequences come from a human donor who had recovered from COVID-19.

This rearrangement joins TRBV7-9 to TRBJ2-7; tentative D call: TRBD1 (5 bases). The CDR3 sequence is 14 residues long. V lost 5 bases, J lost 3 bases, and 14 bases lay in between. Germline-derived CDR1 and CDR2 are SEHNR and FQNEAQ (reference sequence). The CDR3 nucleotides are TGTGCCAGCAGCCCAACAGGTCTCGGCTACGAGCAGTACTTC. Translating gives CASSPTGLGYEQYF.

The gene calls are TRBV6-2 or TRBV6-3 and TRBJ1-1; D call uncertain. CDR3 length equals 14 residues. The V gene's germline CDR1 is MNHEY and CDR2 SVGEGT. Trimming left V 0 bases short and J 3 bases short, with 8 bases between. CDR3 loop: CASSYSWVYTEAFF. CDR3 DNA sequence: TGTGCCAGCAGTTACTCGTGGGTTTACACTGAAGCTTTCTTT.

The chain couples TRBV6-5 to TRBJ1-6; no reliable D call. CDR3 length: 13 residues. V lost 4 bases, J lost 6 bases, and 7 bases lay in between. Per the germline V gene, CDR1 is MNHEY and CDR2 is SVGAGI. CDR3 nucleotides: TGTGCCAGCAGTTCGGGCCCTAATTCACCCCTCCACTTT. The encoded protein is CASSSGPNSPLHF.